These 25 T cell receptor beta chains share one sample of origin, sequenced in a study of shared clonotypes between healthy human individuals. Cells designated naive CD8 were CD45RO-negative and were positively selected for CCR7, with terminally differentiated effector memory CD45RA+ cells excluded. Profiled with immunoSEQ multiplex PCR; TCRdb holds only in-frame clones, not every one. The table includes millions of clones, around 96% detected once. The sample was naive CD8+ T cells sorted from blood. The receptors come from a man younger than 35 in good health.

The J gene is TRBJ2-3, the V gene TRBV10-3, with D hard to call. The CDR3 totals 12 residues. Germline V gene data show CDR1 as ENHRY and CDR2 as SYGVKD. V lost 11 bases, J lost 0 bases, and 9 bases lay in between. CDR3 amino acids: CAARASTDTQYF. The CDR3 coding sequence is TGTGCCGCAAGAGCTAGCACAGATACGCAGTATTTT.

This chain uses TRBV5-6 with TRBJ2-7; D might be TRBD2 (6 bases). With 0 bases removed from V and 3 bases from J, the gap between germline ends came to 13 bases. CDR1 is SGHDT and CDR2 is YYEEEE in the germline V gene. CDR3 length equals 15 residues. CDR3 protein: CASSLGGAKDYEQYF. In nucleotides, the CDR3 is TGTGCCAGCAGCTTGGGCGGGGCAAAGGACTACGAGCAGTACTTC.

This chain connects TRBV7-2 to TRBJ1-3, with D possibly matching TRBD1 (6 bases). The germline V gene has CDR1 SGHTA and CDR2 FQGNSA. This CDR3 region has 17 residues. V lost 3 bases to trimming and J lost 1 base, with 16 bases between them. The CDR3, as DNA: TGTGCCAGCAGCTTTTTTTACAGGGTGGAATCTGGAAACACCATATATTTT. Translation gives CASSFFYRVESGNTIYF.

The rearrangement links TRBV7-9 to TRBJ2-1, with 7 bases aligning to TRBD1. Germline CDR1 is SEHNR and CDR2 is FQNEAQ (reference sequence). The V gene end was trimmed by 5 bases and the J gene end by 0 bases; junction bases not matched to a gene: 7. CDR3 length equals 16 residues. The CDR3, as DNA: TGTGCCAGCAGCAATACAGGGGTGAGCTCCTACAATGAGCAGTTCTTC. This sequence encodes CASSNTGVSSYNEQFF.

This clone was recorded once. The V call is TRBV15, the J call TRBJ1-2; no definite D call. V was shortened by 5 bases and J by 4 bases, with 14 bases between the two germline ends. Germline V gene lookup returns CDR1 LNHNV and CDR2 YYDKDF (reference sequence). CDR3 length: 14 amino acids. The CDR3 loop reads CATSSTNAFYGYTF. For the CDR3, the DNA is TGTGCCACCAGCTCGACGAATGCCTTCTATGGCTACACCTTC.

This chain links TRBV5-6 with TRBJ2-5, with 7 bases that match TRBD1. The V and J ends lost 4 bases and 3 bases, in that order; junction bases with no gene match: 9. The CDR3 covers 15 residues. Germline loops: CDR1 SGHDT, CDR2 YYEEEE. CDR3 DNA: TGTGCCAGCAGCCCTCCTTGGACAGGCGAAGAGACCCAGTACTTC. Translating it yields CASSPPWTGEETQYF.

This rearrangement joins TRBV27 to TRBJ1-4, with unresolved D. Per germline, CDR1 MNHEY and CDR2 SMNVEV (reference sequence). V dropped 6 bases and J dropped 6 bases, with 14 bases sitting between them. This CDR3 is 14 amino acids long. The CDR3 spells CASSFGPSYEKLFF. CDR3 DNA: TGTGCCAGCAGCTTTGGCCCCTCCTATGAAAAACTGTTTTTT.

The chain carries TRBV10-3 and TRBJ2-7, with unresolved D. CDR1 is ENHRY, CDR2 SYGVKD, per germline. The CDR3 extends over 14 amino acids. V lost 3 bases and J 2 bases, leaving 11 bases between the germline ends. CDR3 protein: CAISDIDGTYEQYF. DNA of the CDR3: TGTGCCATCAGTGATATTGACGGTACCTACGAGCAGTACTTC.

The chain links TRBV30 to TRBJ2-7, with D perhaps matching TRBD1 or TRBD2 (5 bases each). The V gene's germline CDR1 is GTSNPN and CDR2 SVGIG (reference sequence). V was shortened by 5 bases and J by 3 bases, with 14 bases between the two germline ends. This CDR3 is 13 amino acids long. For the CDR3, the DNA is TGTGCCTGGTCATGGGGGAGTGGCTACGAGCAGTACTTC. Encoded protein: CAWSWGSGYEQYF.

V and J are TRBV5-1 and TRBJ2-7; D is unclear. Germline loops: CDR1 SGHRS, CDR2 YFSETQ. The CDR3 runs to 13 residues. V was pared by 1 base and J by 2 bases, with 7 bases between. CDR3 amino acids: CASSLKGPYEQYF. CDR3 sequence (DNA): TGCGCCAGCAGCTTGAAGGGTCCCTACGAGCAGTACTTC.

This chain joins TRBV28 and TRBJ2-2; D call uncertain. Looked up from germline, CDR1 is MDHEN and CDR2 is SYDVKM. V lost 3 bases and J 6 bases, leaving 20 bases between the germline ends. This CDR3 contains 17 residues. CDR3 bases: TGTGCCAGCAGTTTCTGGGGATTGGCCGAACACCCCGGGGAGCTGTTTTTT. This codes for CASSFWGLAEHPGELFF.

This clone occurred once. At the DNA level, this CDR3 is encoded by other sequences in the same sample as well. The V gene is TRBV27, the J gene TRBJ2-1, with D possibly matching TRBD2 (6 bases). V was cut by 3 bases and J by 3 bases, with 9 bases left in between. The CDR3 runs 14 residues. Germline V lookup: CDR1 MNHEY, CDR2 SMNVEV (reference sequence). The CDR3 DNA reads TGTGCCAGCAGTTTCGGGGGAAACTACAATGAGCAGTTCTTC. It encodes CASSFGGNYNEQFF.

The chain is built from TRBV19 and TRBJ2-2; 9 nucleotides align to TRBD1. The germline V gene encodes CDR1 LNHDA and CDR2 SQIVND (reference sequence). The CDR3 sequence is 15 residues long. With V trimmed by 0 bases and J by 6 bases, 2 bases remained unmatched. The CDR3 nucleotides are TGTGCCAGTAGTATAGAATGGACAGGGGCCGGGGAGCTGTTTTTT. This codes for CASSIEWTGAGELFF.

CDR3 in amino acids: CASSLRTSGDTQYF. CDR3 nucleotide sequence: TGTGCCAGCAGTTTAAGGACTAGCGGGGATACGCAGTATTTT. This chain links TRBV28 with TRBJ2-3; 11 bases fit TRBD2. The CDR3 consists of 14 residues. Germline V CDR1 and CDR2: MDHEN, SYDVKM. After removal of 2 bases from V and 6 bases from J, the junction contained 1 base not matched to a gene. Full variable domain (outside the CDR3, taken from reference TRBV28 and TRBJ2-3): DVKVTQSSRYLVKRTGEKVFLECVQDMDHENMFWYRQDPGLGLRLIYFSYDVKMKEKGDIPEGYSVSREKKERFSLILESASTNQTSMYLCASSLRTSGDTQYFGPGTRLTVL.

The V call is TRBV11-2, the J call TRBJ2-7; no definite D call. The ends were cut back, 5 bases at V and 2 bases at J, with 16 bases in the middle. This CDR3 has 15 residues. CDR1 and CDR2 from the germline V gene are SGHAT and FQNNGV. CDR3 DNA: TGTGCCAGCAGCCCGCTATTAACAGTTACCTACGAGCAGTACTTC. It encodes CASSPLLTVTYEQYF.

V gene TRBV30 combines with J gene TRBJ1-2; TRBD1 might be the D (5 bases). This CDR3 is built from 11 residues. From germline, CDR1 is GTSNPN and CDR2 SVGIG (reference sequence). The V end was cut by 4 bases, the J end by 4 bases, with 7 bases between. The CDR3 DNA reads TGTGCCTGGAATCAGGGCTATGGCTACACCTTC. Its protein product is CAWNQGYGYTF.

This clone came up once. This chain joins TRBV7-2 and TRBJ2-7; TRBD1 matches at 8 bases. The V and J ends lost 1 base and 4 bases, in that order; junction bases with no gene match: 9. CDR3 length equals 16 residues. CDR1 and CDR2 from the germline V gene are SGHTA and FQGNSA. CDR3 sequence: CASSLGAGTGVYEQYF. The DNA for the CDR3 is TGTGCCAGCAGCTTAGGCGCGGGGACAGGTGTTTACGAGCAGTACTTC.

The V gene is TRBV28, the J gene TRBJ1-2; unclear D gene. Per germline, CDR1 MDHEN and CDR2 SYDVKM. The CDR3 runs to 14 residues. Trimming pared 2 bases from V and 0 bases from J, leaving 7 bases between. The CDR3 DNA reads TGTGCCAGCAGTTTAAGTACCTCTAACTATGGCTACACCTTC. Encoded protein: CASSLSTSNYGYTF.

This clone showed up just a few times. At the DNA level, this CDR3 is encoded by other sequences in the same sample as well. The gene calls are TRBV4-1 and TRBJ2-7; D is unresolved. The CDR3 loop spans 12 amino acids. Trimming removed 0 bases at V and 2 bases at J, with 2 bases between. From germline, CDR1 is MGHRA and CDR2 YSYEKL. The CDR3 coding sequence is TGCGCCAGCAGCCAAGACCCCTACGAGCAGTACTTC. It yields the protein CASSQDPYEQYF.

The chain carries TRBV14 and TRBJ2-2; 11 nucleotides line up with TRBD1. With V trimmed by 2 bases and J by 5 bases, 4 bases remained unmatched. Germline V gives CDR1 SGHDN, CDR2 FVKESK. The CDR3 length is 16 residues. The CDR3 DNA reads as TGTGCCAGCAGCCAATGGGGGACAGGGGGAACCGGGGAGCTGTTTTTT. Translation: CASSQWGTGGTGELFF.

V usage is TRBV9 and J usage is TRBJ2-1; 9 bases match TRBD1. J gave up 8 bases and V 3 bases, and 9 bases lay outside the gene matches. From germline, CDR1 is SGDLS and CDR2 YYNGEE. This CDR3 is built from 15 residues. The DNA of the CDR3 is TGTGCCAGCAGCGAATGGACAGGGGCCGGCGATGAGCAGTTCTTC. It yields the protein CASSEWTGAGDEQFF. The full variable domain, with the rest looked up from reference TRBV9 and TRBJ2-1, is DSGVTQTPKHLITATGQRVTLRCSPRSGDLSVYWYQQSLDQGLQFLIQYYNGEERAKGNILERFSAQQFPDLHSELNLSSLELGDSALYFCASSEWTGAGDEQFFGPGTRLTVL.

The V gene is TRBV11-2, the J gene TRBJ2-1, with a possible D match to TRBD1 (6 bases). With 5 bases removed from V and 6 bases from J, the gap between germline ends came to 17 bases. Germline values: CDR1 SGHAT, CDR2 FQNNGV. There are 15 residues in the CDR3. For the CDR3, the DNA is TGTGCCAGCAGCAAGGGGGAACGAGGGGGCAATGAGCAGTTCTTC. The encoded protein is CASSKGERGGNEQFF.

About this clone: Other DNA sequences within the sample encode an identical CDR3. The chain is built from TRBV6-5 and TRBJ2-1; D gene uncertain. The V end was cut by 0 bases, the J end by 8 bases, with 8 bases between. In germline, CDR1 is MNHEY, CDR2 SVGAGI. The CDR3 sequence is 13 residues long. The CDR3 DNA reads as TGTGCCAGCAGTTACTCGATCGCGGATGAGCAGTTCTTC. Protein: CASSYSIADEQFF.

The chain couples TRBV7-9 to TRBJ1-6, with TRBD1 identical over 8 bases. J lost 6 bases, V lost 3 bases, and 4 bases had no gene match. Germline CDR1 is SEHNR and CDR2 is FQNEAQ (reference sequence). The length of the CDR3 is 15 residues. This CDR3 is CASSFDRGGNSPLHF. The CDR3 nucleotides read TGTGCCAGCAGCTTTGACAGGGGAGGTAATTCACCCCTCCACTTT.

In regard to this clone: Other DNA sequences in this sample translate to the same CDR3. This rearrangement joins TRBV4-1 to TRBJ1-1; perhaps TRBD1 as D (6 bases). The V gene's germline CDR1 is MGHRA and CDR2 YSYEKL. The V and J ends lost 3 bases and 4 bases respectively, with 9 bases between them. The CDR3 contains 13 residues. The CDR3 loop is CASSQGAGTEAFF. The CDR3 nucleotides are TGCGCCAGCAGCCAGGGGGCTGGCACTGAAGCTTTCTTT.